This T cell receptor (beta chain) appears in the sequencing data of a study of blood T cell repertoires in COVID-19. Study-level information: Both acute and convalescent COVID-19 samples were obtained from the United States, Italy and Spain. PBMCs, B-cell-depleted T cells, or T cells provided the cDNA or gDNA that made up the material.

Study processing details: Reference gene primers were amplified, and this amplification served to estimate nucleated cell counts. The protocol was immunoSEQ multiplex PCR, while the TCRdb copy is restricted to in-frame clones and leaves out a portion. V and J calls and clone size come straight from that table; D and trimming were deduced from the DNA. The sample shows almost 95,000 clones, about four fifths of them seen only once. The germline CDR1 and CDR2 sequences are MNHEY and SVGEGT. V was shortened by 0 bases and J by 6 bases, with 12 bases between the two germline ends. This CDR3 spans 15 amino acids.

This TCR was recovered from a man aged 55 to 70 with acute or convalescent COVID-19. V usage is TRBV6-2 or TRBV6-3 and J usage is TRBJ2-1, with D possibly TRBD2 on 7 matching bases. The sequencing input was peripheral blood. The CDR3 protein is CASSYSWRGGNEQFF. The CDR3 DNA follows: TGTGCCAGCAGTTACTCATGGAGGGGGGGCAATGAGCAGTTCTTC.